These 20 T cell receptor beta chains share one sample of origin, sequenced in a study of cytomegalovirus exposure and HLA in healthy donors. PCR was performed using 60 Vbeta and 13 Jbeta primers. Some clones are missing from TCRdb's copy, which holds only in-frame ones; the method was immunoSEQ multiplex PCR. The data contain around 170,000 clones, around 80% of them singletons. The sample taken for sequencing was PBMCs. The receptors shown here come from a young woman in good health and CMV-seronegative.

J is TRBJ2-7 and V is TRBV6-5; TRBD2 is a possible D gene (6 bases). The CDR3 sequence is 14 residues long. Germline lookup yields CDR1 MNHEY and CDR2 SVGAGI. V lost 6 bases to trimming and J lost 3 bases, with 15 bases between them. The CDR3 nucleotides read TGTGCCAGCAGGGCGGGATGGGGCCGCTACGAGCAGTACTTC. Its translation is CASRAGWGRYEQYF.

The V gene is TRBV27, the J gene TRBJ2-5; TRBD1 might be the D (8 bases). This CDR3 has 17 amino acids. Germline values: CDR1 MNHEY, CDR2 SMNVEV (reference sequence). The V gene lost 2 bases and the J gene lost 7 bases, with 23 bases spanning the gap. CDR3 nucleotides: TGTGCCAGCAGTTTAGGCAGGTCGCCTAGCGGACAGGGGACCCAGTACTTC. Translation gives CASSLGRSPSGQGTQYF.

This clone was counted only a few times. The chain carries TRBV9 and TRBJ2-3; D is perhaps TRBD2 (5 bases). With 0 bases removed from V and 2 bases from J, the gap between germline ends came to 7 bases. Germline CDR1 and CDR2: SGDLS and YYNGEE. CDR3 length: 14 amino acids. In nucleotides, the CDR3 is TGTGCCAGCAGCGTAGACGGGGTCACAGATACGCAGTATTTT. Translated, it gives CASSVDGVTDTQYF.

Comments on this clone: Because it lacks the conserved phenylalanine or tryptophan at the end, this CDR3 is likely a read error. The chain uses TRBV7-2 and TRBJ1-2, with a possible D match to TRBD1 (6 bases). The CDR3 is 15 amino acids. Germline CDR1 reads SGHTA; CDR2 reads FQGNSA. V was clipped by 8 bases and J by 3 bases, with 19 bases between them. The CDR3 region has the DNA TGTGCCAGCCACGGGGGGCGGCAGGGTGACTATGGCTACACCGTC. Encoded protein: CASHGGRQGDYGYTV.

The chain links TRBV7-6 to TRBJ2-7, with 7 bases identical to TRBD1. V shed 2 bases and J 5 bases; nucleotides not matched to a gene: 9. This CDR3 has 15 residues. Germline V lookup: CDR1 SGHVS, CDR2 FNYEAQ. CDR3 DNA: TGTGCCAGCAGCTTACAAACAGGGGAAGGCGACGAGCAGTACTTC. Protein product: CASSLQTGEGDEQYF.

V is TRBV6-4 and J is TRBJ2-3; a possible D gene is TRBD1 (5 bases). Germline values: CDR1 MRHNA, CDR2 SNTAGT. Trimming stripped 0 bases from V and 0 bases from J, with 13 bases between. The CDR3 runs to 17 residues. DNA of the CDR3: TGTGCCAGCAGTGACTCAATAGGGGCAGCTAGCACAGATACGCAGTATTTT. It yields the protein CASSDSIGAASTDTQYF.

V and J are TRBV10-3 and TRBJ2-5; D is ambiguous. CDR3 length: 12 amino acids. The germline V gene encodes CDR1 ENHRY and CDR2 SYGVKD. Deletions cut 8 bases from V and 0 bases from J, with 7 bases between. This CDR3 is CAIGTNQETQYF. CDR3 nucleotides: TGTGCCATCGGCACAAACCAAGAGACCCAGTACTTC.

Note on this clone: At one end, the junction sequence differs from germline, possibly due to a read error. The chain has TRBV7-7 and TRBJ2-7, with TRBD1 matching 9 bases. The CDR3 runs 14 residues. Germline CDR1 SSHAT, CDR2 FNYEAQ (reference sequence). CDR3 in amino acids: CASSPGTGSYEQYF. Written as DNA, the CDR3 is TGTGCTAGCAGCCCGGGGACAGGGTCTTACGAGCAGTACTTC.

In its sample, this clone was seen many times. The J gene is TRBJ1-1, the V gene TRBV6-5, with D tentatively TRBD1 (5 bases). Trimming stripped 2 bases from V and 3 bases from J, with 16 bases between. The germline V gene has CDR1 MNHEY and CDR2 SVGAGI. This CDR3 spans 16 amino acids. The CDR3 is CASSYSRAGVYTEAFF. CDR3 coding DNA: TGTGCCAGCAGTTACAGCAGGGCTGGTGTCTACACTGAAGCTTTCTTT.

The rearrangement links TRBV5-6 to TRBJ1-2; TRBD1 matches at 7 bases. J was trimmed by 3 bases and V by 3 bases; bases with no gene match: 2. CDR3 length: 13 amino acids. Looked up from germline, CDR1 is SGHDT and CDR2 is YYEEEE. In nucleotides, the CDR3 is TGTGCCAGCAGCTACGGACAGGACTATGGCTACACCTTC. This translates into CASSYGQDYGYTF.

This clone was observed once. The J gene is TRBJ1-5, the V gene TRBV27; no firm D call. The V end was cut by 3 bases, the J end by 0 bases, with 6 bases between. In germline, CDR1 is MNHEY, CDR2 SMNVEV (reference sequence). CDR3 length equals 14 residues. The DNA for the CDR3 is TGTGCCAGCAGTTTGTACAATAGCAATCAGCCCCAGCATTTT. Its translation: CASSLYNSNQPQHF.

This chain uses TRBV5-1 with TRBJ2-7; 9 nucleotides line up with TRBD1. CDR1 is SGHRS, CDR2 YFSETQ, per germline. Trimming at V came to 4 bases and at J to 7 bases, leaving 9 bases not matched to a gene. This CDR3 has 14 residues. This chain's CDR3 is CASSTQGTGREQYF. For the CDR3, the DNA is TGCGCCAGCAGCACCCAGGGGACAGGGAGAGAGCAGTACTTC.

V is TRBV6-4 and J is TRBJ2-7; D might be TRBD1 (6 bases). Germline assignment: CDR1 MRHNA and CDR2 SNTAGT. The CDR3 covers 13 residues. The germline V and J ends were trimmed by 3 bases and 1 base, with 7 bases remaining between them. CDR3 sequence reads: CASSEGGSYEQYF. The CDR3, as DNA: TGTGCCAGCAGTGAAGGGGGATCCTACGAGCAGTACTTC.

V gene TRBV5-1 combines with J gene TRBJ1-1, with unresolved D. CDR3 length: 16 residues. V was cut by 0 bases and J by 0 bases, with 12 bases left in between. Germline CDR1 reads SGHRS; CDR2 reads YFSETQ. CDR3 amino acids: CASSLDAGRMNTEAFF. DNA for the CDR3: TGCGCCAGCAGCTTGGATGCGGGGAGGATGAACACTGAAGCTTTCTTT.

The chain joins TRBV7-9 to TRBJ1-2; TRBD1 matches 7 bases. The CDR3 spans 15 residues. Per the germline V gene, CDR1 is SEHNR and CDR2 is FQNEAQ (reference sequence). Trimming took 5 bases from V and 8 from J; bases not matched to a gene: 14. This CDR3 is CASSLLKTGHWGYTF. As DNA, the CDR3 is TGTGCCAGCAGCCTGCTAAAGACAGGGCATTGGGGCTACACCTTC.

The chain links TRBV19 to TRBJ1-1; TRBD1 agrees at 7 bases. The germline V gene has CDR1 LNHDA and CDR2 SQIVND (reference sequence). V shed 7 bases and J 5 bases; nucleotides not matched to a gene: 10. The CDR3 extends over 14 amino acids. CDR3 in DNA: TGTGCCAGTATCCGGGTCAGGGGGTGGACTGAAGCTTTCTTT. It encodes CASIRVRGWTEAFF.

V is TRBV7-9 and J is TRBJ1-2; 7 nucleotides line up with TRBD1. V lost 4 bases, J lost 4 bases, and 6 bases stayed unmatched. The CDR3 contains 14 residues. Per germline, CDR1 SEHNR and CDR2 FQNEAQ (reference sequence). CDR3 in DNA: TGTGCCAGCAGCTCAATGAGGACAGGCTATGGCTACACCTTC. This translates into CASSSMRTGYGYTF.

The rearrangement uses TRBV7-9 and TRBJ1-1, with 9 bases matching TRBD1. The junction had 5 bases not matched to a gene; V was cut back by 5 bases and J by 4 bases. Germline V gene lookup returns CDR1 SEHNR and CDR2 FQNEAQ (reference sequence). This CDR3 is built from 14 residues. CDR3 region: CASSPGQGITEAFF. In DNA form, the CDR3 reads TGTGCCAGCAGCCCCGGACAGGGGATCACTGAAGCTTTCTTT.

The rearrangement links TRBV5-1 to TRBJ1-3; maybe TRBD1 (6 bases). The CDR3 spans 18 residues. V was pared by 1 base and J by 6 bases, with 23 bases between. Germline V CDR1 and CDR2: SGHRS, YFSETQ. CDR3 sequence reads: CASSLRSSTAGAENTIYF. The CDR3 DNA follows: TGCGCCAGCAGCTTGCGTTCGTCCACGGCAGGGGCTGAAAACACCATATATTTT.

The J gene is TRBJ1-1, the V gene TRBV19, with TRBD1 matching 9 bases. The junction had 3 bases not matched to a gene; V was cut back by 5 bases and J by 2 bases. The CDR3 is 14 residues long. Germline V gene lookup returns CDR1 LNHDA and CDR2 SQIVND (reference sequence). The CDR3 reads CASSPDRGNTEAFF. The CDR3 DNA follows: TGTGCCAGTAGTCCGGACAGGGGAAACACTGAAGCTTTCTTT.